This passage covers 18 T cell receptor beta chains from one sample sequenced in a study of technical replicates of blood from a few donors. Using immunoSEQ multiplex PCR, the repertoire was profiled, and TCRdb retains in-frame clones only, with some absent. This sample yields tens of thousands of clones, of which roughly 89% are seen a single time; roughly 0.4% belongs to the top ten. Material: T cells isolated from PBMCs. These receptors originate from a human donor in good health. Some clones in this sample may be carry-over from other donors' samples.

This sequence joins TRBV6-1 and TRBJ1-5; tentative D call: TRBD1 (5 bases). Trimming took 6 bases from V and 6 from J, leaving 12 bases between them. There are 13 residues in the CDR3. Germline values: CDR1 MNHNS, CDR2 SASEGT. Written as DNA, the CDR3 is TGTGCCAGCAGCGGGGGATTGGCTCAGCCCCAGCATTTT. Its protein is CASSGGLAQPQHF.

The rearrangement uses TRBV19 and TRBJ2-1; TRBD2 is a possible D gene (6 bases). This CDR3 is 15 amino acids long. V lost 8 bases and J lost 4, with 18 bases in between. Looked up from germline, CDR1 is LNHDA and CDR2 is SQIVND (reference sequence). CDR3 nucleotide sequence: TGTGCCAGTGGGTCCCGGGACTTCCCTTACAATGAGCAGTTCTTC. Encoded protein: CASGSRDFPYNEQFF.

This chain joins TRBV28 and TRBJ2-3; 11 positions match TRBD1. The ends lost 4 bases at V and 4 bases at J; junction bases unmatched: 4. This CDR3 has 15 residues. Germline assignment: CDR1 MDHEN and CDR2 SYDVKM. CDR3: CASSSRTGGADTQYF. CDR3 DNA: TGTGCCAGCAGTTCCCGGACAGGGGGCGCAGATACGCAGTATTTT.

V usage is TRBV7-8 and J usage is TRBJ2-2; 9 bases match TRBD2. CDR1 and CDR2 from the germline V gene are SGHVS and FQNEAQ. The CDR3 has 21 amino acids. V gave up 1 base and J gave up 7 bases; unmatched junction bases: 22. The CDR3 is CASSLVRVSGLARRWGGELFF. CDR3 DNA: TGTGCCAGCAGCTTAGTTCGTGTTTCCGGACTAGCGAGGAGGTGGGGCGGGGAGCTGTTTTTT.

The V gene is TRBV18, the J gene TRBJ2-1, with no clear D. This CDR3 region has 14 residues. The V gene's germline CDR1 is KGHSH and CDR2 LQKENI. V lost 0 bases, J lost 7 bases, and 10 bases lay in between. CDR3 DNA: TGTGCCAGCTCACCACCGTCCAGGCCAAATGAGCAGTTCTTC. Its translation: CASSPPSRPNEQFF.

The chain recombines TRBV18 with TRBJ1-4, with no clear D. V gave up 3 bases and J gave up 5 bases, with 7 bases separating them. The CDR3 covers 13 residues. Germline V gives CDR1 KGHSH, CDR2 LQKENI. CDR3 in DNA: TGTGCCAGCTCACCTGCAGTGAATGAAAAACTGTTTTTT. It encodes CASSPAVNEKLFF.

This chain uses TRBV6-4 with TRBJ2-1; tentative D call: TRBD2 (6 bases). There are 15 residues in the CDR3. V lost 1 base, J lost 3 bases, and 10 bases lay in between. Germline CDR1 MRHNA, CDR2 SNTAGT. The CDR3 reads CASSDYGGNYNEQFF. CDR3 in DNA: TGTGCCAGCAGTGACTATGGGGGGAACTACAATGAGCAGTTCTTC.

In this sample, this clone turned up once. The rearrangement joins TRBV11-2 to TRBJ2-3, with TRBD1 as a possible D gene (6 bases). This CDR3 region has 14 residues. Looked up from germline, CDR1 is SGHAT and CDR2 is FQNNGV. V was trimmed by 0 bases and J by 4 bases, leaving 8 bases between them. The CDR3 region is CASSLENRADTQYF. In DNA, the CDR3 is TGTGCCAGCAGCTTAGAAAACAGGGCAGATACGCAGTATTTT. Using reference TRBV11-2 and TRBJ2-3 for the parts outside the CDR3, the full variable domain is EAGVAQSPRYKIIEKRQSVAFWCNPISGHATLYWYQQILGQGPKLLIQFQNNGVVDDSQLPKDRFSAERLKGVDSTLKIQPAKLEDSAVYLCASSLENRADTQYFGPGTRLTVL.

V is TRBV2 and J is TRBJ2-1; 9 bases agree with TRBD2. The CDR3 has 17 amino acids. Looked up from germline, CDR1 is SNHLY and CDR2 is FYNNEI. V was clipped by 1 base and J by 7 bases; unmatched bases: 11. In DNA form, the CDR3 reads TGTGCCAGCAGTGAAGGTTTAGGTAGCGGGAGTAGGAATGAGCAGTTCTTC. Translated, it gives CASSEGLGSGSRNEQFF.

Here the CDR3 DNA reads TGTGCCAGCAGCTTGCCGGACAGGGGGTATAGAAAGACCCAGTACTTC. It codes for CASSLPDRGYRKTQYF. The chain has TRBV5-6 and TRBJ2-5; TRBD1 aligns across 10 bases. V gave up 1 base and J gave up 6 bases; unmatched junction bases: 9. The germline gives CDR1 SGHDT, CDR2 YYEEEE. This CDR3 is 16 amino acids long.

The chain combines TRBV5-6 with TRBJ2-2; TRBD2 matches 8 bases. V was pared by 0 bases and J by 2 bases, with 3 bases of the junction left unmatched. The CDR3 extends over 16 amino acids. CDR1 SGHDT and CDR2 YYEEEE come from the germline V gene. CDR3 protein: CASSLAGTRNTGELFF. The CDR3 nucleotides are TGTGCCAGCAGCTTGGCCGGGACTAGAAACACCGGGGAGCTGTTTTTT.

The chain joins TRBV2 to TRBJ1-5; 7 positions match TRBD1. This CDR3 is 15 amino acids long. Germline trimming cut 2 bases from V and 7 bases from J; bases unmatched to any gene: 8. Germline-derived CDR1 and CDR2 are SNHLY and FYNNEI. DNA of the CDR3: TGTGCCAGCAGTGAAAATACAGGGGATAGCCAGCCCCAGCATTTT. Translating it yields CASSENTGDSQPQHF.

This chain connects TRBV13 to TRBJ2-1, with 10 bases that match TRBD1. The germline gives CDR1 PRHDT, CDR2 FYEKMQ (reference sequence). V shed 1 base, J shed 9 bases, and the junction held 6 bases outside the gene matches. The CDR3 extends over 15 amino acids. In DNA, the CDR3 is TGTGCCAGCAGCTTAGATGGGACAGGGGTCGGTGAGCAGTTCTTC. Encoded protein: CASSLDGTGVGEQFF.

J is TRBJ1-4 and V is TRBV2; TRBD1 aligns across 9 bases. CDR3 length equals 12 residues. The trim removed 11 bases at V and 5 bases at J, leaving 3 bases unmatched. Germline lookup yields CDR1 SNHLY and CDR2 FYNNEI. CDR3 nucleotides: TGTGCCGGGACAGGGCTGAATGAAAAACTGTTTTTT. Encoded protein: CAGTGLNEKLFF.

V usage is TRBV6-5 and J usage is TRBJ2-7; TRBD1 matches 8 bases. With 5 bases clipped from V and 5 bases from J, the junction kept 5 bases outside the gene matches. The germline gives CDR1 MNHEY, CDR2 SVGAGI. This CDR3 spans 13 amino acids. The CDR3 nucleotides are TGTGCCAGCAGTCCGGACAGGGTAAACGAGCAGTACTTC. Its protein is CASSPDRVNEQYF.

The chain links TRBV4-1 to TRBJ2-7; 7 bases line up with TRBD1. This CDR3 is built from 15 residues. With 0 bases clipped from V and 3 bases from J, the junction kept 5 bases outside the gene matches. Looked up from germline, CDR1 is MGHRA and CDR2 is YSYEKL. CDR3 nucleotide sequence: TGCGCCAGCAGCCAAGAACGGGGACAGAACTACGAGCAGTACTTC. It specifies CASSQERGQNYEQYF.

The J gene is TRBJ2-4, the V gene TRBV5-1; 8 bases line up with TRBD1. CDR1 is SGHRS and CDR2 is YFSETQ in the germline V gene. The ends lost 1 base at V and 7 bases at J; junction bases unmatched: 7. The length of the CDR3 is 15 residues. Written as DNA, the CDR3 is TGCGCCAGCAGCTTGCAATGGACAGGGTCCAACATTCAGTACTTC. It specifies CASSLQWTGSNIQYF.

The genes are TRBV18 and TRBJ1-2, with TRBD1 identical over 7 bases. V was pared by 2 bases and J by 6 bases, with 6 bases of the junction left unmatched. The germline gives CDR1 KGHSH, CDR2 LQKENI. The CDR3 covers 14 residues. The CDR3 region is CASSPARGADGYTF. CDR3 DNA sequence: TGTGCCAGCTCACCAGCCAGGGGGGCGGATGGCTACACCTTC. Using reference TRBV18 and TRBJ1-2 for the parts outside the CDR3, the full variable domain is NAGVMQNPRHLVRRRGQEARLRCSPMKGHSHVYWYRQLPEEGLKFMVYLQKENIIDESGMPKERFSAEFPKEGPSILRIQQVVRGDSAAYFCASSPARGADGYTFGSGTRLTVV.